These 30 T cell receptor beta chains came from one sample sequenced in a study of blood T cell repertoires in COVID-19. Sequencing was performed with immunoSEQ multiplex PCR; in TCRdb, only in-frame clones are kept and a portion is missing. The repertoire has approximately 100,000 clones, roughly nine tenths of them found once; the top ten carry more than 4.5%. The sequenced material came from peripheral blood. The receptors originated from an elderly woman with active COVID-19.

The chain carries TRBV18 and TRBJ1-1, with 11 positions matching TRBD1. The CDR3 has 17 amino acids. With 4 bases clipped from V and 4 bases from J, the junction kept 11 bases outside the gene matches. The germline gives CDR1 KGHSH, CDR2 LQKENI. CDR3 residues: CASSLNSGQGARTEAFF. The CDR3 coding sequence is TGTGCCAGCTCACTCAATTCTGGACAGGGGGCTCGCACTGAAGCTTTCTTT.

This clone appeared a single time. The V call is TRBV5-1, the J call TRBJ2-3, with unresolved D. Germline V gene lookup returns CDR1 SGHRS and CDR2 YFSETQ. CDR3 length: 12 amino acids. The V end was cut by 2 bases, the J end by 4 bases, with 5 bases between. CDR3 region: CASSFPADTQYF. CDR3 nucleotides: TGCGCCAGCAGCTTCCCGGCAGATACGCAGTATTTT.

V is TRBV7-3 and J is TRBJ2-7, with TRBD2 matching over 10 bases. V dropped 5 bases and J dropped 4; count of bases not matched to a gene: 20. The germline V gene has CDR1 SGHTA and CDR2 FQGTGA. This CDR3 spans 19 amino acids. The CDR3 nucleotides read TGTGCCAGCAGCCCCCGCCCAGCGGGAGGGCAGGAGAGGGTGTACGAGCAGTACTTC. Its translation is CASSPRPAGGQERVYEQYF.

The chain carries TRBV6-2 or TRBV6-3 and TRBJ2-5, with D perhaps TRBD1 (6 bases). Trimming took off 2 bases at V and 4 bases at J, with 14 bases between the two ends. CDR1 is MNHEY and CDR2 is SVGEGT in the germline V gene. CDR3 length: 15 amino acids. CDR3: CASSYHLQGRETQYF. DNA of the CDR3: TGTGCCAGCAGTTACCACCTACAGGGAAGAGAGACCCAGTACTTC.

V and J are TRBV6-2 or TRBV6-3 and TRBJ2-5, with D unclear. The CDR3 length is 12 residues. Trimming pared 6 bases from V and 5 bases from J, leaving 10 bases between. Germline assignment: CDR1 MNHEY and CDR2 SVGEGT. This CDR3 reads CASSGSGETQYF. The DNA of the CDR3 is TGTGCCAGCAGCGGATCGGGTGAGACCCAGTACTTC.

This chain connects TRBV6-2 or TRBV6-3 to TRBJ1-2; possible D gene TRBD1, 5 bases. Trimming pared 4 bases from V and 4 bases from J, leaving 13 bases between. Germline V gene sequence: CDR1 MNHEY, CDR2 SVGEGT. This CDR3 is built from 14 residues. The DNA for the CDR3 is TGTGCCAGCAGTTTGGGGGGGGGATCCTATGGCTACACCTTC. Encoded protein: CASSLGGGSYGYTF.

This clone came up a few times. This chain links TRBV7-2 with TRBJ2-2; 8 bases are a match to TRBD1. Unmatched junction bases numbered 8, after V lost 4 bases and J lost 7 bases. In germline, CDR1 is SGHTA, CDR2 FQGNSA. This CDR3 spans 15 amino acids. CDR3 nucleotides: TGTGCCAGCAGCTCATCAGGGGGCTGGGTCGGGGAGCTGTTTTTT. It is translated as CASSSSGGWVGELFF.

The chain has TRBV7-2 and TRBJ2-7; 10 bases line up with TRBD2. CDR1 and CDR2 (germline): SGHTA, FQGNSA. This CDR3 region has 15 residues. V trimming: 4 bases; J trimming: 2 bases; junction bases outside the gene matches: 5. The CDR3 here is CASSSRTSGTYEQYF. Here the CDR3 DNA reads TGTGCCAGCAGCTCAAGGACTAGCGGAACCTACGAGCAGTACTTC.

The chain joins TRBV18 to TRBJ2-3; D not resolved. The CDR3 length is 14 residues. The ends were cut back, 3 bases at V and 2 bases at J, with 9 bases in the middle. CDR1 and CDR2 from the germline V gene are KGHSH and LQKENI. CDR3 sequence reads: CASSPQSSTDTQYF. CDR3 DNA sequence: TGTGCCAGCTCACCGCAAAGCTCCACAGATACGCAGTATTTT.

The chain is built from TRBV7-9 and TRBJ2-2; 11 bases are shared with TRBD1. This CDR3 contains 16 residues. V lost 6 bases and J lost 6; bases outside the gene matches: 9. The germline gives CDR1 SEHNR, CDR2 FQNEAQ (reference sequence). CDR3 in amino acids: CASSLGQGGSAGELFF. Here the CDR3 DNA reads TGTGCCAGCAGTCTGGGACAGGGGGGGTCGGCCGGGGAGCTGTTTTTT.

The CDR3 nucleotides read TGTGCCAGCAGCTTGCAGGCTGAAAGCACCGGGGAGCTGTTTTTT. Translating gives CASSLQAESTGELFF. This chain links TRBV7-2 with TRBJ2-2; D ambiguous. Germline V CDR1 and CDR2: SGHTA, FQGNSA. This CDR3 comprises 15 residues. Trimming cost V 3 bases and J 4 bases, with 12 bases left between them.

The rearrangement links TRBV29-1 to TRBJ1-2, with a weak D call TRBD1 (5 bases). Trimming took off 1 base at V and 7 bases at J, with 13 bases between the two ends. This CDR3 comprises 13 residues. CDR1 is SQVTM and CDR2 is ANQGSEA in the germline V gene. CDR3 sequence reads: CSVEARQGGGYTF. The CDR3 nucleotides are TGCAGCGTTGAAGCGAGGCAGGGCGGTGGCTACACCTTC.

This clone is labeled large. V gene TRBV15 combines with J gene TRBJ2-7, with D unresolved. V was trimmed by 0 bases and J by 5 bases, leaving 14 bases between them. CDR3 size: 15 residues. Germline V CDR1 and CDR2: LNHNV, YYDKDF (reference sequence). The CDR3 coding sequence is TGTGCCACCAGCAGAGAAACTACCCTTCGGGACGAGCAGTACTTC. It is translated as CATSRETTLRDEQYF.

V gene TRBV19 combines with J gene TRBJ2-3, with TRBD2 matching over 7 bases. V lost 8 bases to trimming and J lost 5 bases; unmatched junction nucleotides: 10. The CDR3 covers 14 residues. CDR1 and CDR2 (germline): LNHDA, SQIVND (reference sequence). CDR3 loop: CASGLGRLVDTQYF. The CDR3 bases are TGTGCCAGTGGACTAGGGCGACTGGTAGATACGCAGTATTTT.

V and J are TRBV25-1 and TRBJ2-3; tentative D call: TRBD2 (6 bases). CDR1 is MGHDK, CDR2 SYGVNS, per germline. The CDR3 length is 14 residues. Trimming removed 6 bases at V and 1 base at J, with 11 bases between. CDR3 bases: TGTGCCAGCAGCGTAACGGGGGGCACAGATACGCAGTATTTT. It encodes CASSVTGGTDTQYF. Complete variable domain (other parts from reference TRBV25-1 and TRBJ2-3): EADIYQTPRYLVIGTGKKITLECSQTMGHDKMYWYQQDPGMELHLIHYSYGVNSTEKGDLSSESTVSRIRTEHFPLTLESARPSHTSQYLCASSVTGGTDTQYFGPGTRLTVL.

This clone was seen only a few times. The J gene is TRBJ2-7, the V gene TRBV6-1; TRBD2 matches 14 bases. This CDR3 comprises 21 residues. V lost 2 bases, J lost 1 base, and 16 bases stayed unmatched. In germline, CDR1 is MNHNS, CDR2 SASEGT. CDR3 sequence reads: CASSETGLAGEKVVRSYEQYF. CDR3 DNA: TGTGCCAGCAGTGAAACGGGACTAGCGGGAGAGAAGGTAGTTCGGTCCTACGAGCAGTACTTC.

This clone was detected a few times. This chain joins TRBV5-1 and TRBJ2-5; 9 bases are a match to TRBD2. With 4 bases clipped from V and 5 bases from J, the junction kept 6 bases outside the gene matches. CDR1 and CDR2 (germline): SGHRS, YFSETQ. The CDR3 is made up of 14 amino acids. Written as DNA, the CDR3 is TGCGCCAGCAGCCGTAGCGGGAGTGAGGAGACCCAGTACTTC. Translated, it gives CASSRSGSEETQYF.

The rearrangement joins TRBV6-2 or TRBV6-3 to TRBJ1-1, with 7 bases lining up with TRBD1. The CDR3 extends over 15 amino acids. CDR1 is MNHEY, CDR2 SVGEGT, per germline. V shed 6 bases and J 5 bases; nucleotides not matched to a gene: 12. CDR3 in amino acids: CASSLGGADLTEAFF. In DNA, the CDR3 is TGTGCCAGCAGCTTAGGGGGCGCCGACCTTACTGAAGCTTTCTTT.

The V call is TRBV5-4, the J call TRBJ1-1; perhaps TRBD1 as D (6 bases). V lost 0 bases and J 0 bases, leaving 15 bases between the germline ends. CDR3 length equals 17 residues. Per germline, CDR1 SGHNT and CDR2 YYREEE (reference sequence). The CDR3 here is CASSLDRVGIMNTEAFF. As DNA, the CDR3 is TGTGCCAGCAGCTTGGACAGGGTTGGGATCATGAACACTGAAGCTTTCTTT.

V and J are TRBV7-9 and TRBJ2-1; 15 bases agree with TRBD2. The CDR3 sequence is 14 residues long. Germline V gives CDR1 SEHNR, CDR2 FQNEAQ (reference sequence). J gave up 6 bases and V 11 bases, and 5 bases lay outside the gene matches. CDR3 bases: TGTGCCGGGACTAGCGGGAGGACAGCCAATGAGCAGTTCTTC. Translated: CAGTSGRTANEQFF.

The V gene is TRBV19, the J gene TRBJ2-1, with 9 nucleotides matching TRBD1. The CDR3 runs 15 residues. J gave up 8 bases and V 1 base, and 6 bases lay outside the gene matches. Germline CDR1 and CDR2: LNHDA and SQIVND (reference sequence). The CDR3 loop is CASSIASGQGHEQFF. CDR3 in DNA: TGTGCCAGTAGTATAGCTTCGGGACAGGGCCATGAGCAGTTCTTC.

V and J are TRBV4-1 and TRBJ1-1; 7 nucleotides match TRBD1. CDR1 MGHRA and CDR2 YSYEKL come from the germline V gene. The CDR3 spans 13 residues. Trimming removed 4 bases from V and 6 bases from J; junction bases left unmatched: 5. The CDR3, as DNA: TGCGCCAGCAGCCGGAATACAGGGGCTGAAGCTTTCTTT. It translates to CASSRNTGAEAFF.

The chain is built from TRBV7-2 and TRBJ2-5; D is possibly TRBD2 (6 bases). In germline, CDR1 is SGHTA, CDR2 FQGNSA. This CDR3 contains 18 residues. Trimming shortened V by 6 bases and J by 5 bases, and 28 bases separated the two germline ends. The CDR3, as DNA: TGTGCCAGCAGTTCGCCTGGGGGGTATACCCCCTCCGTGGAGACCCAGTACTTC. Its translation: CASSSPGGYTPSVETQYF.

The J gene is TRBJ2-7, the V gene TRBV5-6; D possibly corresponds to TRBD2 (5 bases). V lost 0 bases and J lost 0, with 10 bases in between. Germline CDR1 is SGHDT and CDR2 is YYEEEE. The CDR3 runs 15 residues. CDR3: CASSLERVSSYEQYF. The DNA for the CDR3 is TGTGCCAGCAGCTTGGAGAGGGTGAGCTCCTACGAGCAGTACTTC.

The V call is TRBV6-1, the J call TRBJ2-3; 7 bases map to TRBD1. There are 16 residues in the CDR3. V lost 4 bases to trimming and J lost 2 bases; unmatched junction nucleotides: 9. CDR1 is MNHNS and CDR2 is SASEGT in the germline V gene. The CDR3 bases are TGTGCCAGCAGTGTAGGGTACAGGGGATTCACAGATACGCAGTATTTT. Its protein product is CASSVGYRGFTDTQYF.

The rearrangement links TRBV2 to TRBJ1-4; tentative D call: TRBD1 (6 bases). V lost 7 bases and J lost 4, with 13 bases in between. Germline CDR1 reads SNHLY; CDR2 reads FYNNEI. The CDR3 has 14 amino acids. The CDR3 reads CASKFDRFNEKLFF. The CDR3 DNA sequence: TGTGCCAGCAAGTTTGACAGGTTTAATGAAAAACTGTTTTTT.

The rearrangement uses TRBV5-1 and TRBJ2-2; D perhaps matches TRBD1 (5 bases). Germline loops: CDR1 SGHRS, CDR2 YFSETQ. V shed 1 base and J shed 0 bases, with 10 bases lying between them. CDR3 length: 16 residues. In nucleotides, the CDR3 is TGCGCCAGCAGCTTGTCTCGGACAACGAACACCGGGGAGCTGTTTTTT. Residues: CASSLSRTTNTGELFF.

The chain recombines TRBV29-1 with TRBJ2-7, with 7 bases fitting TRBD1. The germline V gene encodes CDR1 SQVTM and CDR2 ANQGSEA. This CDR3 is 14 amino acids long. With V trimmed by 6 bases and J by 2 bases, 10 bases remained unmatched. The CDR3 coding sequence is TGCAGCGTGCCGGGGCCAGGGGGTACCTACGAGCAGTACTTC. Protein: CSVPGPGGTYEQYF.

This chain joins TRBV9 and TRBJ2-1, with TRBD2 matching 7 bases. J gave up 9 bases and V 4 bases, and 7 bases lay outside the gene matches. The CDR3 totals 13 residues. CDR1 and CDR2 (germline): SGDLS, YYNGEE. The chain's CDR3 is CASSSPGRSEQFF. The CDR3 DNA follows: TGTGCCAGCAGCAGCCCCGGGAGGAGTGAGCAGTTCTTC.

The CDR3 region has the DNA TGTGCCAGCAGGCCCGGAGGCAGGAGCTCCTACGAGCAGTACTTC. Translated: CASRPGGRSSYEQYF. The chain joins TRBV6-5 to TRBJ2-7; D possibly corresponds to TRBD2 (5 bases). The CDR3 totals 15 residues. Trimming removed 6 bases at V and 0 bases at J, with 15 bases between. CDR1 and CDR2 (germline): MNHEY, SVGAGI.